A single sample gave rise to the 2 T cell receptor beta chains below, sequenced in a study of shared clonotypes between healthy human individuals. TCRdb keeps only in-frame clones here, not all; method: immunoSEQ multiplex PCR. The sample contains about 1,500,000 clones, more than 95% of which appear only once. The sequencing input was naive CD4+ T cells sorted from blood. Subset reported: CD45RA+ positively selected. The origin of the receptors is a man younger than 40 in good health.

The chain employs TRBV5-1 and TRBJ1-4; 8 nucleotides line up with TRBD1. Germline lookup yields CDR1 SGHRS and CDR2 YFSETQ. This CDR3 is 16 amino acids long. The junction had 8 bases not matched to a gene; V was cut back by 4 bases and J by 3 bases. The CDR3: CASSLMGTGSNEKLFF. Here the CDR3 DNA reads TGCGCCAGCAGCCTGATGGGGACAGGTTCTAATGAAAAACTGTTTTTT.

A word on this clone: In the same sample, other DNA sequences code for this CDR3. CDR3 protein: CASSLAGPQETQYF. The CDR3 bases are TGCGCCAGCAGCTTGGCAGGGCCCCAAGAGACCCAGTACTTC. The rearrangement links TRBV5-1 to TRBJ2-5, with D possibly matching TRBD1 (5 bases). CDR3 length equals 14 residues. CDR1 is SGHRS, CDR2 YFSETQ, per germline. Between the trimmed V and J ends, which lost 0 bases and 1 base, there was a span of 7 bases.